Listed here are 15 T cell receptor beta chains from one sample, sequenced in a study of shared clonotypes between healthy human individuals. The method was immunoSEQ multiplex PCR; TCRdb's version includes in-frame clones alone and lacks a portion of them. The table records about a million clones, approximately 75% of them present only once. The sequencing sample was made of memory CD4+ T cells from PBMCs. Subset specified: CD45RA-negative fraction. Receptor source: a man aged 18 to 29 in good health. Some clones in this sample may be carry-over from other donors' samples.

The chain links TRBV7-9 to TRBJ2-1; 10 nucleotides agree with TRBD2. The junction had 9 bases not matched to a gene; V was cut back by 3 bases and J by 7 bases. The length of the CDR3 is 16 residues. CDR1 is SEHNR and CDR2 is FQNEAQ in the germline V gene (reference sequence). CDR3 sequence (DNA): TGTGCCAGCAGCTTTAAGAGCGGGAGGGCCCGAAATGAGCAGTTCTTC. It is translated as CASSFKSGRARNEQFF.

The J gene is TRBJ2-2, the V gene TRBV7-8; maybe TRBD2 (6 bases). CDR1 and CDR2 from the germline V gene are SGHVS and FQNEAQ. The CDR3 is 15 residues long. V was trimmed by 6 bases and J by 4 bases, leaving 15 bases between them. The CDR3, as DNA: TGTGCCAGCAGTCCGACTAGGGTAGGCACCGGGGAGCTGTTTTTT. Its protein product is CASSPTRVGTGELFF.

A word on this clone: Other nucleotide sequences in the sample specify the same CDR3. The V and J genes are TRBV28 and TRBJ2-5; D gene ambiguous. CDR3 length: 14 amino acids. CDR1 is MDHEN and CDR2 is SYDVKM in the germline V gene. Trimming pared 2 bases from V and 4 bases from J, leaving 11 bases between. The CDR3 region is CASSLVGPRETQYF. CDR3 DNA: TGTGCCAGCAGTTTAGTGGGTCCCCGAGAGACCCAGTACTTC.

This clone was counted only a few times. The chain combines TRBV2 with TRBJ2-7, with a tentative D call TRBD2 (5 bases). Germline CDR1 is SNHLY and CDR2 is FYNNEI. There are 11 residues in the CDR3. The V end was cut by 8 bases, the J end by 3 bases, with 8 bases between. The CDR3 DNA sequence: TGTGCCAGCGGGGAGTACTACGAGCAGTACTTC. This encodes CASGEYYEQYF.

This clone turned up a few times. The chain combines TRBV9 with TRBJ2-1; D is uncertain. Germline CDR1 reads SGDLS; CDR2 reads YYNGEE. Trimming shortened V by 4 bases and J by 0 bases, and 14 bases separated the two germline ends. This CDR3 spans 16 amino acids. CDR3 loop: CASSPPSTSSYNEQFF. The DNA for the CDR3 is TGTGCCAGCAGCCCACCTTCTACGAGCTCCTACAATGAGCAGTTCTTC.

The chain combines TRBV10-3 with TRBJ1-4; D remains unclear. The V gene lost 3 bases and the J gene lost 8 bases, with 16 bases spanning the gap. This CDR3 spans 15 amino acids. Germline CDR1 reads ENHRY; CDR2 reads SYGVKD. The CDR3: CAISDFGPTLEKLFF. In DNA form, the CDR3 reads TGTGCCATCAGTGATTTTGGGCCTACCTTAGAAAAACTGTTTTTT.

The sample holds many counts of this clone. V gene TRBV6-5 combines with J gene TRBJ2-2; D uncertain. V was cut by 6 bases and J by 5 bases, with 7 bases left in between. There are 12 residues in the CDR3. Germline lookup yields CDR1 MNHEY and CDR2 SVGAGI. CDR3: CASRGSTGELFF. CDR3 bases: TGTGCCAGCAGGGGGTCTACCGGGGAGCTGTTTTTT.

The CDR3 sequence: CASSQEWVLAAYEQYF. The CDR3 DNA follows: TGCGCCAGCAGCCAAGAATGGGTCCTAGCGGCTTACGAGCAGTACTTC. The chain combines TRBV4-1 with TRBJ2-7; TRBD2 matches 7 bases. Germline V gene lookup returns CDR1 MGHRA and CDR2 YSYEKL. V dropped 0 bases and J dropped 4; count of bases not matched to a gene: 9. This CDR3 region has 16 residues.

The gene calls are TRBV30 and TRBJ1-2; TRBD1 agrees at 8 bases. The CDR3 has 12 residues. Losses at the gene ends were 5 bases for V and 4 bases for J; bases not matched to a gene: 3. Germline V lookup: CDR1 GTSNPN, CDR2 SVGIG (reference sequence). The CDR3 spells CAWGDRPYGYTF. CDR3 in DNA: TGTGCCTGGGGGGACAGGCCCTATGGCTACACCTTC. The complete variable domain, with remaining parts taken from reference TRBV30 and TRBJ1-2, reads SQTIHQWPATLVQPVGSPLSLECTVEGTSNPNLYWYRQAAGRGLQLLFYSVGIGQISSEVPQNLSASRPQDRQFILSSKKLLLSDSGFYLCAWGDRPYGYTFGSGTRLTVV.

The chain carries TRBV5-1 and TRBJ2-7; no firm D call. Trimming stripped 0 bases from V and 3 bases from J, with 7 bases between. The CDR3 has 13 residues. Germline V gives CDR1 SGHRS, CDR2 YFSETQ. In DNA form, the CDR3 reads TGCGCCAGCAGCTTGGCTCGCGGCTACGAGCAGTACTTC. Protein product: CASSLARGYEQYF.

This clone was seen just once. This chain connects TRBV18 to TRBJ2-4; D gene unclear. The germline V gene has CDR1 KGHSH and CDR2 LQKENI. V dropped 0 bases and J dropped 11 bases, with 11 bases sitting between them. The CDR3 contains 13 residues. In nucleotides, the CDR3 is TGTGCCAGCTCACCACCTCGTCCCGAGGTTCAGTACTTC. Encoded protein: CASSPPRPEVQYF.

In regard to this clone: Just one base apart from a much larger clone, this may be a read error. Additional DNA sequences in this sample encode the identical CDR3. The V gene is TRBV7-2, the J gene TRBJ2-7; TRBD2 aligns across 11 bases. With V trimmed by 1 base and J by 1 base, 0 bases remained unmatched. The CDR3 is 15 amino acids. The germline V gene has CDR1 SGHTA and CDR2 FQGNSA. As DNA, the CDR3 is TGTGCCAGCAGCTTAGGACTAGCGGGGTCCTACGAGCAGTACTTC. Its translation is CASSLGLAGSYEQYF.

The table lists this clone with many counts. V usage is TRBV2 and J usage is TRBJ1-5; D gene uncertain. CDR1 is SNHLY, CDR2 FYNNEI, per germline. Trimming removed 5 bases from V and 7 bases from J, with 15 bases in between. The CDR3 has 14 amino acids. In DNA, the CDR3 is TGTGCCAGCAGTCAGGAATCGGGTGGGCAGCCCCAGCATTTT. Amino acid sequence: CASSQESGGQPQHF.

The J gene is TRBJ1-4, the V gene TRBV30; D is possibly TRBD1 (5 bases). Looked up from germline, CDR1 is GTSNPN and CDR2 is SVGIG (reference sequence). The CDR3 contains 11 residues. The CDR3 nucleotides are TGTGCTCAGGAAGGGGATGAAAAACTGTTTTTT. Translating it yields CAQEGDEKLFF.

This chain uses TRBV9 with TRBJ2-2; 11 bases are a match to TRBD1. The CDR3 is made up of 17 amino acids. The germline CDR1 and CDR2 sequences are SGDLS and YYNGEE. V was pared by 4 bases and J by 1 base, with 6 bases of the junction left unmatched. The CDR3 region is CASSIRTGGMNTGELFF. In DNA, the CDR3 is TGTGCCAGCAGCATCCGGACAGGGGGCATGAACACCGGGGAGCTGTTTTTT. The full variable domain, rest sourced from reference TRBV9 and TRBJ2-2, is DSGVTQTPKHLITATGQRVTLRCSPRSGDLSVYWYQQSLDQGLQFLIQYYNGEERAKGNILERFSAQQFPDLHSELNLSSLELGDSALYFCASSIRTGGMNTGELFFGEGSRLTVL.